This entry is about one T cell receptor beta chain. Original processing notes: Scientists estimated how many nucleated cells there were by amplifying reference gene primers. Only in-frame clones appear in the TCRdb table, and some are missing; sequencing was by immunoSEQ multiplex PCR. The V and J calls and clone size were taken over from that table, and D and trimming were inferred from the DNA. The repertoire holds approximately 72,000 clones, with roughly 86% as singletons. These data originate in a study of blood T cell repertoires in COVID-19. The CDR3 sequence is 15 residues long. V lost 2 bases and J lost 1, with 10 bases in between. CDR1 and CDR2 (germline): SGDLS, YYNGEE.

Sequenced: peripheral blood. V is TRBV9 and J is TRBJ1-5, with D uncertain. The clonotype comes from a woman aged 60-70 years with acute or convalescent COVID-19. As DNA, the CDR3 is TGTGCCAGCAGCGTTGGAGTCGGAAGCAATCAGCCCCAGCATTTT. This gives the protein CASSVGVGSNQPQHF. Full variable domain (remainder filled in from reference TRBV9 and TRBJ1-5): DSGVTQTPKHLITATGQRVTLRCSPRSGDLSVYWYQQSLDQGLQFLIQYYNGEERAKGNILERFSAQQFPDLHSELNLSSLELGDSALYFCASSVGVGSNQPQHFGDGTRLSIL.